These T cell receptor beta chains were read from a single sample in a study of early T cells in non-severe SARS-CoV-2 infection. TCRdb independently ran MiXCR on the 5' RACE reads; one entry per CDR3 protein. The table has under 80,000 distinct CDR3 sequences, 10% to 15% seen once. The sample was whole blood. The receptors were gathered from an adult who was a healthcare worker with PCR-confirmed SARS-CoV-2 infection or an uninfected control (not recorded which). Both conserved end residues are trimmed from each CDR3.

J gene: TRBJ1-1
V gene: TRBV2
CDR3 protein: ASGRDSSDTEAF

J gene: TRBJ2-7
V gene: TRBV20-1
CDR3 protein: SAKGLAYEQY

J gene: TRBJ2-7
V gene: TRBV6-4
CDR3 protein: ASTPRTSGGPPSYEQY

J gene: TRBJ2-7
V gene: TRBV4-2
CDR3 protein: ASSQGGGASLYEQY

J gene: TRBJ2-7
V gene: TRBV5-4
CDR3 protein: ASSSRTGVPYEQY

J gene: TRBJ2-1
V gene: TRBV5-4
CDR3 protein: ASSRRTGGSYNEQF

J gene: TRBJ2-1
V gene: TRBV6-2/TRBV6-3
CDR3 protein: ASTQNRYLSYNEQF

J gene: TRBJ2-2
V gene: TRBV3-1
CDR3 protein: ASSQTGELF

J gene: TRBJ1-6
V gene: TRBV7-6
CDR3 protein: ASSLRDRGDNSPLH

J gene: TRBJ1-4
V gene: TRBV6-5
CDR3 protein: ASSYSPDRNEKLF

J gene: TRBJ2-3
V gene: TRBV7-9
CDR3 protein: ASRPLVTDTQY

J gene: TRBJ2-7
V gene: TRBV29-1
CDR3 protein: SVTSGTFKTYEQY

J gene: TRBJ2-3
V gene: TRBV5-1
CDR3 protein: ASSPGGSTDTQY

J gene: TRBJ1-2
V gene: TRBV12-3/TRBV12-4
CDR3 protein: ASAITGQDYGYT

J gene: TRBJ1-1
V gene: TRBV7-2
CDR3 protein: ASTRVTEAF

J gene: TRBJ1-1
V gene: TRBV10-3
CDR3 protein: AISQGSYTEAF

J gene: TRBJ2-7
V gene: TRBV21-1
CDR3 protein: ATGQGAYEQY

J gene: TRBJ1-2
V gene: TRBV12-3/TRBV12-4
CDR3 protein: ASSHPRDANYGYT

J gene: TRBJ2-7
V gene: TRBV29-1
CDR3 protein: SVARDRGPGEQY

J gene: TRBJ1-6
V gene: TRBV6-6
CDR3 protein: ASSYSKGNSPLH

J gene: TRBJ2-3
V gene: TRBV2
CDR3 protein: ASDRSRARDTQY

J gene: TRBJ2-7
V gene: TRBV20-1
CDR3 protein: SARDQGLNSYEQY

J gene: TRBJ2-5
V gene: TRBV11-2
CDR3 protein: ASSLVRGGETQY

J gene: TRBJ1-1
V gene: TRBV6-6
CDR3 protein: ASGGEVGTEAF

J gene: TRBJ2-1
V gene: TRBV7-3
CDR3 protein: ASSSWGSGGNEQF

J gene: TRBJ2-2
V gene: TRBV29-1
CDR3 protein: SVEEGRATGELF

J gene: TRBJ1-3
V gene: TRBV20-1
CDR3 protein: SDSGQLSGNTIY

J gene: TRBJ1-1
V gene: TRBV9
CDR3 protein: ASSAHSFNTEAF

J gene: TRBJ1-6
V gene: TRBV20-1
CDR3 protein: SASSGRGSPLH

J gene: TRBJ1-4
V gene: TRBV10-2
CDR3 protein: ASSEKAGGREKLF

J gene: TRBJ2-3
V gene: TRBV6-1
CDR3 protein: AGPGLTSTDTQY

J gene: TRBJ2-1
V gene: TRBV7-2
CDR3 protein: ASSLGSSGVGNNEQF

J gene: TRBJ2-7
V gene: TRBV20-1
CDR3 protein: SARESGRYEQY

J gene: TRBJ2-3
V gene: TRBV11-2
CDR3 protein: AITGTARTDTQY

J gene: TRBJ2-1
V gene: TRBV7-6
CDR3 protein: ASSLSFSYNEQF

J gene: TRBJ2-3
V gene: TRBV20-1
CDR3 protein: SASGDSDTQY

J gene: TRBJ1-5
V gene: TRBV7-2
CDR3 protein: ASSLGIYRAYSNQPQH

J gene: TRBJ2-7
V gene: TRBV13
CDR3 protein: ASAAGSSYEQY

J gene: TRBJ2-5
V gene: TRBV20-1
CDR3 protein: SATLAGHQETQY

J gene: TRBJ1-1
V gene: TRBV29-1
CDR3 protein: SVASRGGTEAF

J gene: TRBJ2-3
V gene: TRBV20-1
CDR3 protein: SALVGPSLDTQY

J gene: TRBJ2-1
V gene: TRBV5-4
CDR3 protein: ASSGDREPYNEQF

J gene: TRBJ1-5
V gene: TRBV19
CDR3 protein: ASSDRGFTQPQH

J gene: TRBJ2-4
V gene: TRBV5-4
CDR3 protein: ASSWGQKNIQY

J gene: TRBJ2-7
V gene: TRBV7-6
CDR3 protein: ASSYRTSGVYEQY

J gene: TRBJ1-1
V gene: TRBV12-5
CDR3 protein: ASGTPGTWDTEAF

J gene: TRBJ2-7
V gene: TRBV11-2
CDR3 protein: ASRSPGTGSYEQY

J gene: TRBJ2-2
V gene: TRBV19
CDR3 protein: ASRGVGNTGELF

J gene: TRBJ2-5
V gene: TRBV27
CDR3 protein: ASSLSMQETQY

J gene: TRBJ1-2
V gene: TRBV30
CDR3 protein: AWNDGTDHNYGYT

J gene: TRBJ1-5
V gene: TRBV6-5
CDR3 protein: ASSGGGGGQPQH